This T cell receptor beta chain appears in the sequencing data of a study of CD8+ T cells in alopecia areata. General study points: An increase in clonality over normal scalp was evident in lesional scalp, especially alopecia totalis/universalis. How baseline CD8+ expansion relates to response remains uncertain (there was one nonresponder).

CDR1 LGHNA and CDR2 YSLEER come from the germline V gene. There are 16 residues in the CDR3. V was cut by 1 base and J by 6 bases, with 17 bases left in between. Turning to this clone: Its antigen is currently unknown.

Treatment denoted: oral pan-JAK inhibitor, 5-10 mg twice daily. cDNA reverse transcribed from extracted RNA served as the sequencing template. Produced via immunoSEQ multiplex PCR; TCRdb's table is partial and in-frame only. The profile shows around 170,000 clones, 45% to 60% of them singletons. The clonotype comes from a human donor with alopecia areata. The material was CD8+ T cells sorted from blood, obtained around week 54, from a patient treated with tofacitinib. The V and J genes are TRBV4-3 and TRBJ2-3, with D possibly being TRBD2 (5 bases). CDR3 protein: CASSQGLRLLRDTQYF. The CDR3 nucleotides are TGCGCCAGCAGCCAAGGATTAAGACTACTTCGGGATACGCAGTATTTT.